The sequence of this T cell receptor (beta chain) was determined in a study of blood T cell repertoires in COVID-19. Per the study methods: Estimated nucleated cell counts came from reference gene primer amplification. Assay: immunoSEQ multiplex PCR; the TCRdb copy retains only in-frame clones and omits some. That table supplies the V and J calls and clone size; D and trimming were determined from the DNA. The table shows 45,000 to 55,000 clones, with roughly 84% occurring only once. V lost 3 bases and J lost 4; bases outside the gene matches: 5. CDR3 length: 16 amino acids. Germline CDR1 MNHEY, CDR2 SMNVEV (reference sequence).

The sequencing input was peripheral blood. The V and J genes are TRBV27 and TRBJ2-1; TRBD2 matches 11 bases. The source of this sequence is a man between 45 and 60 years old with acute or convalescent COVID-19. The CDR3 sequence: CASSFGTSGLYNEQFF. CDR3 nucleotide sequence: TGTGCCAGCAGTTTTGGGACTAGCGGACTGTACAATGAGCAGTTCTTC.